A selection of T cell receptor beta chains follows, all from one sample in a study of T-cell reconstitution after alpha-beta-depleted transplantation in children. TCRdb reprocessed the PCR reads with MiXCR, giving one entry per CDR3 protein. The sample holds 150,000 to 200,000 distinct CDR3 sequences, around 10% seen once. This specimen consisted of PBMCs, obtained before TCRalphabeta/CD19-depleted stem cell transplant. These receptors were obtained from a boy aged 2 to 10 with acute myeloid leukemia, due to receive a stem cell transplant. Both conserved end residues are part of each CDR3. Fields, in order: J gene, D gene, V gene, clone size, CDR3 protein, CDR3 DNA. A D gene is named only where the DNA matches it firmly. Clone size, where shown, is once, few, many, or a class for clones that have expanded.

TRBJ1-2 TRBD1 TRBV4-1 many CASRRTGAGDGYTF TGCGCCAGCAGACGGACAGGGGCTGGGGATGGCTACACCTTC
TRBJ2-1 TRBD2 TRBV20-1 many CSASGGAIYNEQFF TGCAGTGCTAGCGGGGGGGCTATTTACAATGAGCAGTTCTTC
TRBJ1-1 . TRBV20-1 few CRGSTGRGRTEAFF TGCAGGGGGTCAACGGGGCGGGGGCGCACTGAAGCTTTCTTT
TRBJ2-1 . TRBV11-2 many CASSLGGREFF TGTGCCAGCAGCTTAGGGGGACGCGAATTCTTC
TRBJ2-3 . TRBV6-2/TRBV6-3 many CASRLGTDTQYF TGTGCCAGCAGGCTTGGTACAGATACGCAGTATTTT
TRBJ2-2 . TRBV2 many CASSEALARELFF TGTGCCAGCAGTGAAGCTCTGGCGAGGGAGCTGTTTTTT
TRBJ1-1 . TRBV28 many CASSKLYTEAFF TGTGCCAGCAGCAAGCTATACACTGAAGCTTTCTTT
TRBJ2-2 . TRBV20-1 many CSARGTSGPGELFF TGCAGTGCTAGAGGAACCAGCGGGCCCGGGGAGCTGTTTTTT
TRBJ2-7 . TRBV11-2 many CASSLDSFYEQYF TGTGCCAGCAGCCTGGACAGCTTCTACGAGCAGTACTTC
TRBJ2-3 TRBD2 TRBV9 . CASSVGSGGPTDTQYF TGTGCCAGCAGCGTAGGTTCGGGAGGGCCGACAGATACGCAGTATTTT
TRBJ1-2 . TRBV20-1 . CSANQGSEYGYTF TGCAGTGCTAATCAGGGGTCAGAGTATGGCTACACCTTC
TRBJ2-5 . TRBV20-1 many CSARGEDQQETQYF TGCAGTGCTAGAGGAGAGGACCAGCAAGAGACCCAGTACTTC
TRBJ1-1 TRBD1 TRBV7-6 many CASSLQTGFNTEAFF TGTGCCAGCAGCTTACAGACAGGGTTCAACACTGAAGCTTTCTTT
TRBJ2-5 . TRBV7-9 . CASSLVRGGEETQYF TGTGCCAGCAGCTTAGTCAGGGGTGGTGAAGAGACCCAGTACTTC
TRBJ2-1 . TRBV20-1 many CSARRLAYYNEQFF TGCAGTGCTAGGCGGCTAGCGTACTACAATGAGCAGTTCTTC
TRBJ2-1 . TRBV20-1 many CSARGTHWDEQFF TGCAGTGCTCGGGGGACCCATTGGGATGAGCAGTTCTTC
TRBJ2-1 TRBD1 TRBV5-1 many CASSQGQGTYNEQFF TGCGCCAGCAGCCAAGGACAGGGAACATACAATGAGCAGTTCTTC
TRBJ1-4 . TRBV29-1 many CSARVRRRNEKLFF TGCAGCGCCCGAGTACGACGGCGTAATGAAAAACTGTTTTTT
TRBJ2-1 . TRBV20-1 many CSARDGGEEFESQFF TGCAGTGCTAGAGATGGCGGCGAGGAATTCGAGAGTCAGTTCTTC
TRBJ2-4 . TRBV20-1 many CSATWEGIKNIQYF TGCAGTGCTACCTGGGAAGGGATAAAAAACATTCAGTACTTC
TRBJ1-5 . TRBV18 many CASSDGGDQPQHF TGTGCCAGCTCCGACGGGGGGGATCAGCCCCAGCATTTT
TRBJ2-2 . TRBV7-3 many CASSDFSNTGELFF TGTGCCAGCTCGGACTTTTCGAACACCGGGGAGCTGTTTTTT
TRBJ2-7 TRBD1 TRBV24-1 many CATSGADRGPFFF TGTGCCACCAGTGGAGCTGACAGGGGCCCGTTTTTCTTC
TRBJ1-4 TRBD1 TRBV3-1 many CASSPDRGNEKLFF TGTGCCAGCAGCCCCGACAGGGGAAACGAAAAACTGTTTTTT
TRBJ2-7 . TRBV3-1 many CASSQETYEQYF TGTGCCAGCAGCCAAGAAACCTACGAGCAGTACTTC
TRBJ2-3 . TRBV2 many CASSEADGITDTQYF TGTGCCAGCAGTGAAGCGGATGGGATTACAGATACGCAGTATTTT
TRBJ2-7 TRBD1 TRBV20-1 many CSASDRGQYEQYF TGCAGTGCATCAGACAGGGGCCAGTACGAGCAGTACTTC
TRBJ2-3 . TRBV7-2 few CASTQGAVDTDTQYF TGTGCCAGCACCCAAGGGGCGGTTGACACAGATACGCAGTATTTT
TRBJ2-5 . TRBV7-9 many CASSLVVQAQYF TGTGCCAGCAGCTTAGTGGTACAGGCCCAGTACTTC